This T cell receptor beta chain was identified in a study of blood T cell repertoires in COVID-19. About the research overall: Spain, Italy and the United States supplied samples that represented acute and convalescent COVID-19. T cells, B-cell-depleted T cells, or PBMCs supplied cDNA or gDNA.

In the source study's methods: Reference gene primer amplification gave nucleated cell count estimates. Sequencing used immunoSEQ multiplex PCR; TCRdb keeps in-frame clones, though not all of them. Clone size and V and J calls were adopted from that table, with D and trimming inferred from the DNA. The sample carries tens of thousands of clones, around nine tenths recorded once. Germline-derived CDR1 and CDR2 are SQVTM and ANQGSEA. V was clipped by 0 bases and J by 3 bases; unmatched bases: 4. CDR3 size: 14 residues. The V and J genes are TRBV29-1 and TRBJ1-2; 7 bases agree with TRBD1. Sequenced input: peripheral blood. This sequence was found in a woman in her 70s with active COVID-19. This CDR3 is CSVEDLGGHYGYTF. The CDR3 DNA reads as TGCAGCGTTGAAGATCTAGGGGGCCACTATGGCTACACCTTC.